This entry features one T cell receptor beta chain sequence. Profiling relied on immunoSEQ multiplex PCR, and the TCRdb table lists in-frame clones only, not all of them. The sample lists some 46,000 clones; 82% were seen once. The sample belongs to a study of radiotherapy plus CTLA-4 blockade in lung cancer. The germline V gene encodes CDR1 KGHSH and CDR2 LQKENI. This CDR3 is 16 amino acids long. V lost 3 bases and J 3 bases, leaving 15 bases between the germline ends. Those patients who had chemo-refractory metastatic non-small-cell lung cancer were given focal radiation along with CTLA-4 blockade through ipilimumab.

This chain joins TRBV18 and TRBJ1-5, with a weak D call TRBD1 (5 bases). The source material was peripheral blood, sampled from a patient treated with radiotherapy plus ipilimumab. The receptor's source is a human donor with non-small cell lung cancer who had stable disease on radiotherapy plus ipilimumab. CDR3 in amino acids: CASSPWGRSPNQPQHF. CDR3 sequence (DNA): TGTGCCAGCTCACCCTGGGGCAGGTCTCCCAATCAGCCCCAGCATTTT.